This T cell receptor beta chain came from a study of T cells in women clearing cervical HPV infection. Study results and limitations: Repertoire richness, not evenness, was significantly elevated in CIN3+ cases versus controls.

All participants had a single incident cervical HPV16 infection, and prevalent HPV16 infections were excluded. For this clone: Its antigen is undetermined. The CDR3 end lies 3 residues beyond the end of the read and is filled in from the germline J gene.

This CDR3 contains 14 residues. Trimming cost V 5 bases and J 3 bases; bases outside gene matches: 6. Germline lookup yields CDR1 SGHAT and CDR2 FQNNGV. Average input was around 1,200 ng genomic DNA for immunoSEQ TCR beta CDR3 amplification. Method: immunoSEQ multiplex PCR; TCRdb's copy keeps in-frame clones and lacks some. The listing contains 30,000 to 45,000 clones. The TCR was taken from a woman between 18 and 69 years old with a cervical HPV16 infection that either progressed to CIN3+ or cleared (not recorded which). The sequenced sample consisted of blood buffy coat. The V gene is TRBV11-2, the J gene TRBJ2-7, with 8 bases lining up with TRBD1. The CDR3 region is CASSRDRGGYEQYF. Incomplete CDR3 DNA: TGTGCCAGCAGCCGTGACAGGGGAGGCTACGAG.